The clone carrying this T cell receptor (beta chain) was counted a few times. All three twin pairs grew up together with likely shared infections and vaccines. The entry originates in a study of identical twins' blood T cells. Libraries were made from RNA as TCR cDNA, using a modified protocol. One entry per CDR3 protein results from TCRdb running MiXCR on the 5' RACE reads. The sample yields a few hundred thousand distinct CDR3 sequences, over 25% seen once. Deletions cut 7 bases from V and 8 bases from J, with 17 bases between. From germline, CDR1 is MNHNY and CDR2 SVGAGI (reference sequence). This CDR3 comprises 14 residues.

The V and J genes are TRBV6-6 and TRBJ1-4; weak D call: TRBD1 (6 bases). The sequence was collected from a woman between 18 and 55 years old in good health. Sequenced material: PBMCs. CDR3 sequence: CASIAGTRGEKLFF. The DNA of the CDR3 is TGTGCCAGCATCGCCGGGACAAGGGGGGAAAAACTGTTTTTT.